The 16 T cell receptor beta chains listed next were all sequenced from one sample in a study of response to subunit inactivated influenza vaccine (dated by TCRdb to 2017 to 2018). Libraries were prepared through RT-PCR. TCRdb records Illumina HiSeq 2500 as the sequencer. Through fastp at Q25 and MiXCR, TCRdb rebuilt clones from the public reads, retaining in-frame beta chains. Each CDR3 protein gets just one entry, which takes the most common genes and DNA from the rows behind it. This sample gives 860,000 or so distinct CDR3 sequences in total; 21% of them show up just once. The ten largest make up roughly 10% of the sample. Specimen: PBMCs from blood, collected roughly 5 days after vaccination. These receptors were taken from a man aged 45-60 years who received an inactivated influenza vaccine. Donor details come from another sample of the same person, matched by shared clones.

Only a few counts were recorded for this clonotype. V gene TRBV24-1 combines with J gene TRBJ2-2; 10 nucleotides agree with TRBD2. The germline gives CDR1 KGHDR, CDR2 SFDVKD. The CDR3 extends over 17 amino acids. V trimming: 1 base; J trimming: 4 bases; junction bases outside the gene matches: 5. For the CDR3, the DNA is TGTGCCACCAGTGATTTCATACTAGCGGGAAGCACCGGGGAGCTGTTTTTT. Amino acid sequence: CATSDFILAGSTGELFF.

In this sample, this clonotype turned up a few times. V and J are TRBV20-1 and TRBJ2-1; 16 nucleotides align to TRBD2. Per germline, CDR1 DFQATT and CDR2 SNEGSKA (reference sequence). The CDR3 has 19 amino acids. V shed 1 base and J 1 base; nucleotides not matched to a gene: 7. Here the CDR3 DNA reads TGCAGTGCTAGAGTATCCGGGACTAGCGGGGGGGTATCCTACAATGAGCAGTTCTTC. It is translated as CSARVSGTSGGVSYNEQFF.

In this sample, this clonotype turned up a few times. Here the CDR3 DNA reads TGTGCCACCGGGACCGCAAGCGGGAGCTCCTACAATGAGCAGTTCTTC. It encodes CATGTASGSSYNEQFF. The rearrangement links TRBV15 to TRBJ2-1; TRBD2 matches 8 bases. In germline, CDR1 is LNHNV, CDR2 YYDKDF (reference sequence). CDR3 length: 16 amino acids. J lost 0 bases, V lost 8 bases, and 9 bases had no gene match.

The chain joins TRBV6-1 to TRBJ2-7, with D uncertain. V was trimmed by 10 bases and J by 3 bases, leaving 16 bases between them. Germline V lookup: CDR1 MNHNS, CDR2 SASEGT. This CDR3 comprises 13 residues. Here the CDR3 DNA reads TGTGCCACCACGCCCGCCGGGCACTACGAGCAGTACTTC. This gives the protein CATTPAGHYEQYF.

The V and J genes are TRBV12-3 or TRBV12-4 and TRBJ2-2; D remains unclear. V was trimmed by 5 bases and J by 0 bases, leaving 13 bases between them. CDR3 length equals 16 residues. CDR3 loop: CASSTYLISNTGELFF. In DNA form, the CDR3 reads TGTGCCAGCAGTACCTACCTAATTTCGAACACCGGGGAGCTGTTTTTT.

The sample holds a few counts of this clonotype. This rearrangement joins TRBV6-5 to TRBJ2-5, with a weak D call TRBD1 (6 bases). The length of the CDR3 is 15 residues. In germline, CDR1 is MNHEY, CDR2 SVGAGI. The V end was cut by 2 bases, the J end by 3 bases, with 13 bases between. For the CDR3, the DNA is TGTGCCAGCAGTTACGGGCCAGGGGCAAAAGAGACCCAGTACTTC. Its protein product is CASSYGPGAKETQYF.

This chain joins TRBV12-3 or TRBV12-4 and TRBJ2-1; TRBD1 matches at 8 bases. V lost 8 bases, J lost 4 bases, and 10 bases stayed unmatched. There are 15 residues in the CDR3. The CDR3 region has the DNA TGTGCCAGCGTATTCGGGACAGGTCCTTACAATGAGCAGTTCTTC. This translates into CASVFGTGPYNEQFF.

This rearrangement joins TRBV7-9 to TRBJ1-1, with a tentative D call TRBD1 (6 bases). Germline CDR1 is SEHNR and CDR2 is FQNEAQ (reference sequence). V was cut by 0 bases and J by 0 bases, with 11 bases left in between. CDR3 length: 16 residues. CDR3 residues: CASSLAGGPMNTEAFF. The CDR3, as DNA: TGTGCCAGCAGCTTAGCAGGGGGTCCCATGAACACTGAAGCTTTCTTT.

This rearrangement joins TRBV7-2 to TRBJ2-7; 7 bases align to TRBD1. This CDR3 contains 14 residues. Trimming at V came to 2 bases and at J to 3 bases, leaving 4 bases not matched to a gene. CDR1 and CDR2 (germline): SGHTA, FQGNSA. In nucleotides, the CDR3 is TGTGCCAGCAGCTTATCCGGGACAGTCTACGAGCAGTACTTC. Translated, it gives CASSLSGTVYEQYF.

This clonotype was observed many times. The chain links TRBV7-9 to TRBJ2-7; perhaps TRBD1 as D (6 bases). Trimming took 4 bases from V and 3 from J, leaving 10 bases between them. Germline V gene sequence: CDR1 SEHNR, CDR2 FQNEAQ (reference sequence). The CDR3 consists of 13 residues. The CDR3 loop is CASSYGGLYEQYF. CDR3 DNA sequence: TGTGCCAGCAGCTATGGGGGCCTCTACGAGCAGTACTTC.

This clonotype has more than one count but fewer than ten. In DNA form, the CDR3 reads TGTGCCAGCAGTCAGCTTGGGCAAGGTGAAGCTTTCTTT. The encoded protein is CASSQLGQGEAFF. The chain is built from TRBV28 and TRBJ1-1; D gene uncertain. The CDR3 spans 13 residues. V lost 5 bases and J 7 bases, leaving 14 bases between the germline ends. Germline V gene lookup returns CDR1 MDHEN and CDR2 SYDVKM.

A few counts support this clonotype. The V and J genes are TRBV30 and TRBJ1-2; D is unclear. The V and J ends lost 2 bases and 5 bases respectively, with 12 bases between them. In germline, CDR1 is GTSNPN, CDR2 SVGIG (reference sequence). The CDR3 runs 13 residues. CDR3 loop: CAWSSGRFYGYTF. CDR3 nucleotides: TGTGCCTGGAGTAGCGGCCGCTTTTATGGCTACACCTTC.

This clonotype was detected only a few times. The genes are TRBV7-9 and TRBJ2-7; D remains ambiguous. The CDR3 has 13 amino acids. Trimming took off 5 bases at V and 7 bases at J, with 15 bases between the two ends. CDR1 and CDR2 (germline): SEHNR, FQNEAQ (reference sequence). CDR3 coding DNA: TGTGCCAGCAGCAGACCGGACCTCGGAGAGCAGTACTTC. Translated: CASSRPDLGEQYF. The full variable domain, its missing parts supplied by reference TRBV7-9 and TRBJ2-7, is DTGVSQNPRHKITKRGQNVTFRCDPISEHNRLYWYRQTLGQGPEFLTYFQNEAQLEKSRLLSDRFSAERPKGSFSTLEIQRTEQGDSAMYLCASSRPDLGEQYFGPGTRLTVT.

The chain combines TRBV15 with TRBJ2-3; possibly TRBD2 for D (5 bases). Germline V gene data show CDR1 as LNHNV and CDR2 as YYDKDF (reference sequence). The CDR3 has 15 amino acids. Trimming pared 1 base from V and 1 base from J, leaving 9 bases between. The CDR3 DNA reads as TGTGCCACCAGCAGAGGTGGGAGTGGCACAGATACGCAGTATTTT. It translates to CATSRGGSGTDTQYF. The full variable domain, rest sourced from reference TRBV15 and TRBJ2-3, is DAMVIQNPRYQVTQFGKPVTLSCSQTLNHNVMYWYQQKSSQAPKLLFHYYDKDFNNEADTPDNFQSRRPNTSFCFLDIRSPGLGDTAMYLCATSRGGSGTDTQYFGPGTRLTVL.

This clonotype was picked up a small number of times. The rearrangement uses TRBV7-2 and TRBJ1-2, with 8 bases aligning to TRBD1. The CDR3 has 15 residues. Losses at the gene ends were 2 bases for V and 5 bases for J; bases not matched to a gene: 7. The germline gives CDR1 SGHTA, CDR2 FQGNSA. The CDR3 spells CASSLQAQGAYGYTF. DNA of the CDR3: TGTGCCAGCAGCTTACAAGCCCAGGGGGCATATGGCTACACCTTC.

The chain joins TRBV12-3 or TRBV12-4 to TRBJ1-6, with D possibly TRBD1 on 5 matching bases. The CDR3 is 15 amino acids. V was clipped by 5 bases and J by 9 bases, with 17 bases between them. The CDR3 nucleotides are TGTGCCAGCAGTCGGGCTGCGGATGGGGGTTCACCCCTCCACTTT. Translated, it gives CASSRAADGGSPLHF.